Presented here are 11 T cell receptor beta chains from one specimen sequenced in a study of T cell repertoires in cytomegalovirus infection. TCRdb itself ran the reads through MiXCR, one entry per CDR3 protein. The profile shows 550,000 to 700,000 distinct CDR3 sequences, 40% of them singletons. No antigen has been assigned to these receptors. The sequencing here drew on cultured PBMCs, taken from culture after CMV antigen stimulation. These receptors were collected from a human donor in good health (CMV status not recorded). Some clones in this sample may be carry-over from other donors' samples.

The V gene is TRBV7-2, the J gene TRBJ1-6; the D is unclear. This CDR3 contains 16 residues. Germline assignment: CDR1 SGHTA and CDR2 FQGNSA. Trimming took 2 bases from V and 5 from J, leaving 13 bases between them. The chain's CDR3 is CASSLTLHVHNSPLHF. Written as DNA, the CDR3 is TGTGCCAGCAGCTTAACCCTACATGTTCATAATTCACCCCTCCACTTT. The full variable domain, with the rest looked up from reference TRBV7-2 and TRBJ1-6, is GAGVSQSPSNKVTEKGKDVELRCDPISGHTALYWYRQSLGQGLEFLIYFQGNSAPDKSGLPSDRFSAERTGGSVSTLTIQRTQQEDSAVYLCASSLTLHVHNSPLHFGNGTRLTVT.

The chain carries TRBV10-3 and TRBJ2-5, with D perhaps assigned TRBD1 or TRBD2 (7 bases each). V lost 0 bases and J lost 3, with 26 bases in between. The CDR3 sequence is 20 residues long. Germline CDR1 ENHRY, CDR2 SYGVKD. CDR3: CAISESLPGTAGRAKETQYF. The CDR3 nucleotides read TGTGCCATCAGTGAGTCTTTGCCCGGGACAGCGGGGCGAGCGAAAGAGACCCAGTACTTC.

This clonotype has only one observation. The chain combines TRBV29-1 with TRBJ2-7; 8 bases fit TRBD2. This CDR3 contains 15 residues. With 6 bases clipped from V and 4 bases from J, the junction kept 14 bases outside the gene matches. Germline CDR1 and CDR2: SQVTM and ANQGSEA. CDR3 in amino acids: CSVASLTSDLYEQYF. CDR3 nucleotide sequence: TGCAGCGTCGCGAGCCTGACTAGCGATTTATACGAGCAGTACTTC.

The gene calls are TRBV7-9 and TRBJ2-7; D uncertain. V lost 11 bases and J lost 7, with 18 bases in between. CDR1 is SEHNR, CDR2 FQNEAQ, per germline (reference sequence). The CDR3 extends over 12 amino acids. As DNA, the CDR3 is TGTGCCGTTCAACTCCCTCCTCTTGAGCAGTACTTC. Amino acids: CAVQLPPLEQYF. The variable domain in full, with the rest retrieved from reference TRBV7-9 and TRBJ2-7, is DTGVSQNPRHKITKRGQNVTFRCDPISEHNRLYWYRQTLGQGPEFLTYFQNEAQLEKSRLLSDRFSAERPKGSFSTLEIQRTEQGDSAMYLCAVQLPPLEQYFGPGTRLTVT.

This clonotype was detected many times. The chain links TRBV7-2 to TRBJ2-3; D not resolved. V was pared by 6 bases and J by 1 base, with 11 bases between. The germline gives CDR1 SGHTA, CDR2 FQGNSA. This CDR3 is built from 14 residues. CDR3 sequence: CASRPVSGTDTQYF. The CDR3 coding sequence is TGTGCCAGCAGGCCAGTCTCCGGCACAGATACGCAGTATTTT.

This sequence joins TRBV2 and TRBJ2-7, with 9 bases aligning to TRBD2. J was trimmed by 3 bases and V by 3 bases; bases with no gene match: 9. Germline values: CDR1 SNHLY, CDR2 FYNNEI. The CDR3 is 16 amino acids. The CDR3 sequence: CASSELAGREGYEQYF. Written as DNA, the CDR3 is TGTGCCAGCAGTGAGTTGGCGGGGCGGGAGGGCTACGAGCAGTACTTC. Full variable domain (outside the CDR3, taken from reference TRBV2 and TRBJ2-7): EPEVTQTPSHQVTQMGQEVILRCVPISNHLYFYWYRQILGQKVEFLVSFYNNEISEKSEIFDDQFSVERPDGSNFTLKIRSTKLEDSAMYFCASSELAGREGYEQYFGPGTRLTVT.

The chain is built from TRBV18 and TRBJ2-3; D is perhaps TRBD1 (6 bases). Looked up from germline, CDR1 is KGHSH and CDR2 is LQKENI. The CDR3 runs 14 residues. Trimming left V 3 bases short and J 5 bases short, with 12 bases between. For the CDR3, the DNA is TGTGCCAGCTCACCGGACAGTTTTCAAGATACGCAGTATTTT. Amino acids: CASSPDSFQDTQYF.

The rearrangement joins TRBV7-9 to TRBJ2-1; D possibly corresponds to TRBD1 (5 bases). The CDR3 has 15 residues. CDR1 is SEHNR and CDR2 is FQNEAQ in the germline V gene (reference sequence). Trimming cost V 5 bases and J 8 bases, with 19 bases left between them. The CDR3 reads CASSNIMGPRDEQFF. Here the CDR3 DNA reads TGTGCCAGCAGCAATATCATGGGGCCTCGAGATGAGCAGTTCTTC.

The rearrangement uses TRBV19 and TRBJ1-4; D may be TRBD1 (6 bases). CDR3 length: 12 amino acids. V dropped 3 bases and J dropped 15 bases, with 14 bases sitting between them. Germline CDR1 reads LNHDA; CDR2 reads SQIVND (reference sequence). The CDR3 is CASSIGGPDLFF. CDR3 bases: TGTGCCAGTAGTATCGGGGGCCCGGACTTGTTTTTT. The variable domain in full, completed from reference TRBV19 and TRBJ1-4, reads DGGITQSPKYLFRKEGQNVTLSCEQNLNHDAMYWYRQDPGQGLRLIYYSQIVNDFQKGDIAEGYSVSREKKESFPLTVTSAQKNPTAFYLCASSIGGPDLFFGSGTQLSVL.

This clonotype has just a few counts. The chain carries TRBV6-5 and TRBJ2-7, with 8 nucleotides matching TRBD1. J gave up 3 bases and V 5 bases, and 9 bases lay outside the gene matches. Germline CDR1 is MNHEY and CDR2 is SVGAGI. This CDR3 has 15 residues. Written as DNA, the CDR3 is TGTGCCAGCAGTCGACAGGGGATGTGGGACTACGAGCAGTACTTC. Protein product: CASSRQGMWDYEQYF.

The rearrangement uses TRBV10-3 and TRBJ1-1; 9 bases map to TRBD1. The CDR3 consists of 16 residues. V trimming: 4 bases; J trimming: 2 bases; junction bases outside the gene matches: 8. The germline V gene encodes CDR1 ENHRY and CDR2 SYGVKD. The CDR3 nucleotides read TGTGCCATCAGTGCCGGGACAGGGTGGGGAAACACTGAAGCTTTCTTT. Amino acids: CAISAGTGWGNTEAFF.